The present TCR beta chain was sequenced within a study of cytomegalovirus exposure and HLA in healthy donors. Study conclusions and caveats: Cytomegalovirus-associated status was assigned to approximately 160 TCR beta chains. Previous analysis showed most TCR beta V segments were productive about 90% or about 30% of the time.

Amplification used 60 Vbeta primers and 13 Jbeta primers. Measured with immunoSEQ multiplex PCR; TCRdb has only the in-frame clones, and not every one. Among tens of thousands of clones listed, more than 60% were seen once. The germline CDR1 and CDR2 sequences are GTSNPN and SVGIG (reference sequence). Losses at the gene ends were 2 bases for V and 4 bases for J; bases not matched to a gene: 5. The CDR3 extends over 14 amino acids. This clone was detected once. Antigen unknown. Sequencing was performed on PBMCs. The genes are TRBV30 and TRBJ2-1; TRBD1 matches 7 bases. The clonotype comes from a woman aged 25 to 39 in good health and CMV-seronegative. DNA of the CDR3: TGTGCCTGGAGTCGGAGACAGGGTTACAATGAGCAGTTCTTC. Translated: CAWSRRQGYNEQFF. Using reference TRBV30 and TRBJ2-1 for the parts outside the CDR3, the full variable domain is SQTIHQWPATLVQPVGSPLSLECTVEGTSNPNLYWYRQAAGRGLQLLFYSVGIGQISSEVPQNLSASRPQDRQFILSSKKLLLSDSGFYLCAWSRRQGYNEQFFGPGTRLTVL.